Following are 23 T cell receptor beta chains from one sample sequenced in a study of blood T cell repertoires in COVID-19. TCRdb's table, derived via immunoSEQ multiplex PCR, lists solely in-frame clones and lacks some. The sample carries some 290,000 clones, about 90% recorded once. Sequenced: peripheral blood. These receptors originate from a woman in her forties or fifties who had recovered from COVID-19.

This chain joins TRBV2 and TRBJ2-3; TRBD2 might be the D (5 bases). The CDR3 extends over 15 amino acids. Germline V gene sequence: CDR1 SNHLY, CDR2 FYNNEI. V was clipped by 6 bases and J by 2 bases, with 15 bases between them. CDR3 DNA: TGTGCCAGCAGGGGGTGGGAGATCTTCACAGATACGCAGTATTTT. This translates into CASRGWEIFTDTQYF.

This chain links TRBV7-2 with TRBJ1-6; 8 nucleotides line up with TRBD1. Germline CDR1 and CDR2: SGHTA and FQGNSA. This CDR3 region has 14 residues. J was trimmed by 12 bases and V by 3 bases; bases with no gene match: 7. CDR3 region: CASSLGQERVPLHF. The CDR3 DNA reads as TGTGCCAGCAGCTTGGGACAGGAAAGAGTACCCCTCCACTTT.

This clone was seen repeatedly, ten times or more. This chain links TRBV10-3 with TRBJ1-5; the D is unclear. CDR1 and CDR2 (germline): ENHRY, SYGVKD. Trimming removed 0 bases from V and 6 bases from J, with 6 bases in between. This CDR3 region has 13 residues. The CDR3 DNA reads as TGTGCCATCAGTGAGTCAGTCGGTCAGCCCCAGCATTTT. Protein: CAISESVGQPQHF.

Regarding this clone: This may be a read error, as it is one base from a much larger clone. The J gene is TRBJ1-4, the V gene TRBV9; TRBD1 might be the D (5 bases). This CDR3 spans 14 amino acids. Germline V gene data show CDR1 as SGDLS and CDR2 as YYNGEE. V shed 4 bases and J shed 0 bases, with 7 bases lying between them. The CDR3 DNA follows: TGTGCCAGCAGCCTCAGGGCAACTAATGAAAAACTGTTTTTT. It encodes CASSLRATNEKLFF. The variable domain in full, completed from reference TRBV9 and TRBJ1-4, reads DSGVTQTPKHLITATGQRVTLRCSPRSGDLSVYWYQQSLDQGLQFLIQYYNGEERAKGNILERFSAQQFPDLHSELNLSSLELGDSALYFCASSLRATNEKLFFGSGTQLSVL.

The rearrangement uses TRBV19 and TRBJ1-3, with a weak D call TRBD1 (6 bases). The CDR3 is made up of 16 amino acids. Trimming removed 11 bases from V and 0 bases from J, with 20 bases in between. Germline V gene sequence: CDR1 LNHDA, CDR2 SQIVND (reference sequence). As DNA, the CDR3 is TGTGCCGGAACCCCTCCCGGACAGCGCTCTGGAAACACCATATATTTT. This translates into CAGTPPGQRSGNTIYF.

This clone was counted once. The chain carries TRBV7-9 and TRBJ2-1; D may be TRBD2 (6 bases). This CDR3 region has 13 residues. The V end lost 0 bases, the J end lost 6 bases, and 6 bases lay between the germline ends. The germline CDR1 and CDR2 sequences are SEHNR and FQNEAQ (reference sequence). CDR3 region: CASSLAGGNEQFF. For the CDR3, the DNA is TGTGCCAGCAGCTTAGCGGGGGGCAATGAGCAGTTCTTC.

The V call is TRBV4-3, the J call TRBJ1-2, with a tentative D call TRBD1 (5 bases). Germline CDR1 is LGHNA and CDR2 is YSLEER. Trimming left V 4 bases short and J 7 bases short, with 25 bases between. This CDR3 has 17 amino acids. The CDR3 sequence: CASSPSPSGARYLGYTF. CDR3 nucleotide sequence: TGCGCCAGCAGCCCCAGCCCAAGCGGGGCTAGGTATCTTGGCTACACCTTC.

The rearrangement links TRBV6-5 to TRBJ1-1; D possibly corresponds to TRBD1 (5 bases). The V gene lost 6 bases and the J gene lost 7 bases, with 12 bases spanning the gap. This CDR3 is 12 amino acids long. Looked up from germline, CDR1 is MNHEY and CDR2 is SVGAGI. In nucleotides, the CDR3 is TGTGCCAGCAGGTCCTCAGGGAATGAAGCTTTCTTT. Encoded protein: CASRSSGNEAFF.

This chain joins TRBV12-5 and TRBJ1-1; weak D call: TRBD1 (5 bases). The ends were cut back, 0 bases at V and 8 bases at J, with 19 bases in the middle. The CDR3 spans 16 residues. Germline V CDR1 and CDR2: LGHNT, FRNRAP. The CDR3 sequence is CASGLVVGTVGGEAFF. CDR3 nucleotides: TGTGCTAGTGGTTTGGTTGTAGGGACTGTAGGAGGCGAAGCTTTCTTT.

This chain uses TRBV5-5 with TRBJ2-1; 7 bases fit TRBD1. CDR1 and CDR2 (germline): SGHKS, YYEKEE (reference sequence). This CDR3 contains 19 residues. Unmatched junction bases numbered 14, after V lost 2 bases and J lost 0 bases. CDR3 nucleotide sequence: TGTGCCAGCAGCTTAGAACCAGGGACAGTCTTTAGCTCCTACAATGAGCAGTTCTTC. Its protein product is CASSLEPGTVFSSYNEQFF.

The chain is built from TRBV4-3 and TRBJ2-3; no clear D gene. The germline gives CDR1 LGHNA, CDR2 YSLEER. The CDR3 runs to 18 residues. Trimming took 0 bases from V and 2 from J, leaving 18 bases between them. The CDR3 DNA reads TGCGCCAGCAGCCAAGATAGGCCCCCGGCCGGGTCCACAGATACGCAGTATTTT. It is translated as CASSQDRPPAGSTDTQYF.

The chain is built from TRBV5-4 and TRBJ2-5; 7 bases align to TRBD2. CDR1 and CDR2 from the germline V gene are SGHNT and YYREEE (reference sequence). CDR3 length: 14 residues. Germline trimming cut 5 bases from V and 5 bases from J; bases unmatched to any gene: 9. The DNA for the CDR3 is TGTGCCAGCAGTGAGACTAGCCTCAGGGAGACCCAGTACTTC. Translation: CASSETSLRETQYF. Filled out from reference TRBV5-4 and TRBJ2-5, the complete variable domain reads ETGVTQSPTHLIKTRGQQVTLRCSSQSGHNTVSWYQQALGQGPQFIFQYYREEENGRGNFPPRFSGLQFPNYSSELNVNALELDDSALYLCASSETSLRETQYFGPGTRLLVL.

The chain has TRBV7-9 and TRBJ2-4; D is uncertain. Trimming left V 1 base short and J 6 bases short, with 7 bases between. Germline assignment: CDR1 SEHNR and CDR2 FQNEAQ (reference sequence). This CDR3 comprises 13 residues. The chain's CDR3 is CASSLVQPNIQYF. The CDR3 bases are TGTGCCAGCAGCTTAGTACAGCCAAACATTCAGTACTTC.

The V call is TRBV7-6, the J call TRBJ1-4; 8 nucleotides agree with TRBD1. The ends lost 5 bases at V and 5 bases at J; junction bases unmatched: 10. Germline V gene sequence: CDR1 SGHVS, CDR2 FNYEAQ. CDR3 length equals 16 residues. The DNA of the CDR3 is TGTGCCAGCAGCGTCGGAGTGACAGGGGTAAATGAAAAACTGTTTTTT. Protein product: CASSVGVTGVNEKLFF.

The J gene is TRBJ2-5, the V gene TRBV7-2; TRBD1 might be the D (6 bases). The length of the CDR3 is 18 residues. In germline, CDR1 is SGHTA, CDR2 FQGNSA. The V end lost 0 bases, the J end lost 1 base, and 18 bases lay between the germline ends. CDR3 sequence: CASSLAHVGQYLQETQYF. CDR3 DNA: TGTGCCAGCAGCTTAGCGCATGTAGGACAGTATCTCCAAGAGACCCAGTACTTC.

This rearrangement joins TRBV6-2 or TRBV6-3 to TRBJ1-1, with D maybe TRBD1 (6 bases). Germline CDR1 reads MNHEY; CDR2 reads SVGEGT. Deletions cut 6 bases from V and 5 bases from J, with 22 bases between. The CDR3 extends over 16 amino acids. The CDR3 region is CASSPGDRPTGTEAFF. In DNA form, the CDR3 reads TGTGCCAGCAGCCCCGGAGACAGGCCCACCGGGACTGAAGCTTTCTTT.

The chain is built from TRBV2 and TRBJ2-1; 7 bases match TRBD1. CDR3 size: 14 residues. With 7 bases clipped from V and 5 bases from J, the junction kept 8 bases outside the gene matches. The germline V gene has CDR1 SNHLY and CDR2 FYNNEI. CDR3 protein: CASTPGTANNEQFF. CDR3 bases: TGTGCCAGCACGCCAGGGACAGCTAACAATGAGCAGTTCTTC.

This chain joins TRBV5-1 and TRBJ2-3; the D gene is possibly TRBD2 (5 bases). V gave up 6 bases and J gave up 5 bases, with 13 bases separating them. The V gene's germline CDR1 is SGHRS and CDR2 YFSETQ. CDR3 length equals 13 residues. The CDR3 region is CASMADGRDTQYF. CDR3 nucleotide sequence: TGCGCCAGCATGGCGGATGGGAGAGATACGCAGTATTTT.

This clone was recorded a few times. This chain joins TRBV27 and TRBJ2-3; D remains ambiguous. V was cut by 5 bases and J by 0 bases, with 30 bases left in between. Germline assignment: CDR1 MNHEY and CDR2 SMNVEV (reference sequence). The CDR3 length is 21 residues. CDR3 nucleotide sequence: TGTGCCAGCAGTCGAATTTCCCAAGGTGGCTACTTGACACCAAGCACAGATACGCAGTATTTT. It yields the protein CASSRISQGGYLTPSTDTQYF.

The chain's CDR3 is CASSSGLSYNEQFF. CDR3 DNA sequence: TGCGCCAGCAGCTCGGGACTGAGCTACAATGAGCAGTTCTTC. The V gene is TRBV5-1, the J gene TRBJ2-1; D might be TRBD2 (6 bases). This CDR3 has 14 residues. The germline V and J ends were trimmed by 3 bases and 3 bases, with 10 bases remaining between them. Germline-derived CDR1 and CDR2 are SGHRS and YFSETQ.

CDR3 region: CASSSWDRRLSYEQYF. In DNA form, the CDR3 reads TGTGCCAGCAGCTCATGGGACAGGAGGCTCTCCTACGAGCAGTACTTC. This sequence joins TRBV13 and TRBJ2-7; 8 bases match TRBD1. The CDR3 contains 16 residues. V shed 4 bases, J shed 0 bases, and the junction held 8 bases outside the gene matches. The germline gives CDR1 PRHDT, CDR2 FYEKMQ (reference sequence). The variable domain in full, completed from reference TRBV13 and TRBJ2-7, reads AAGVIQSPRHLIKEKRETATLKCYPIPRHDTVYWYQQGPGQDPQFLISFYEKMQSDKGSIPDRFSAQQFSDYHSELNMSSLELGDSALYFCASSSWDRRLSYEQYFGPGTRLTVT.

The chain has TRBV6-2 or TRBV6-3 and TRBJ2-7, with 9 bases identical to TRBD2. There are 15 residues in the CDR3. Unmatched junction bases numbered 6, after V lost 2 bases and J lost 4 bases. Germline V CDR1 and CDR2: MNHEY, SVGEGT. The CDR3 DNA reads as TGTGCCAGCAGTTACGGTAGCGGGAGCAGATACGAGCAGTACTTC. Amino acids: CASSYGSGSRYEQYF.

The chain is built from TRBV6-2 or TRBV6-3 and TRBJ2-2; D ambiguous. Trimming cost V 2 bases and J 2 bases, with 6 bases left between them. This CDR3 region has 14 residues. Germline CDR1 and CDR2: MNHEY and SVGEGT. CDR3 nucleotide sequence: TGTGCCAGCAGTTACCTAATTAACACCGGGGAGCTGTTTTTT. This encodes CASSYLINTGELFF.